This TCR beta chain originates from a study of blood T cell repertoires in COVID-19. About the research overall: Material from acute and convalescent COVID-19 was sourced from the United States, Italy and Spain.

This clone was counted once. With V trimmed by 4 bases and J by 2 bases, 9 bases remained unmatched. The CDR3 spans 16 residues. The germline V gene encodes CDR1 MDHEN and CDR2 SYDVKM. Libraries were prepared by immunoSEQ multiplex PCR; TCRdb keeps only in-frame clonotypes and omits some of them. The table shows roughly 170,000 clones, with roughly 70% occurring only once. The specimen sequenced was peripheral blood. V gene TRBV28 combines with J gene TRBJ2-3; 7 bases are a match to TRBD2. The TCR was taken from an elderly woman with acute or convalescent COVID-19. The CDR3 reads CASSSIGLDFTDTQYF. The DNA of the CDR3 is TGTGCCAGCAGTTCGATAGGACTAGACTTCACAGATACGCAGTATTTT.